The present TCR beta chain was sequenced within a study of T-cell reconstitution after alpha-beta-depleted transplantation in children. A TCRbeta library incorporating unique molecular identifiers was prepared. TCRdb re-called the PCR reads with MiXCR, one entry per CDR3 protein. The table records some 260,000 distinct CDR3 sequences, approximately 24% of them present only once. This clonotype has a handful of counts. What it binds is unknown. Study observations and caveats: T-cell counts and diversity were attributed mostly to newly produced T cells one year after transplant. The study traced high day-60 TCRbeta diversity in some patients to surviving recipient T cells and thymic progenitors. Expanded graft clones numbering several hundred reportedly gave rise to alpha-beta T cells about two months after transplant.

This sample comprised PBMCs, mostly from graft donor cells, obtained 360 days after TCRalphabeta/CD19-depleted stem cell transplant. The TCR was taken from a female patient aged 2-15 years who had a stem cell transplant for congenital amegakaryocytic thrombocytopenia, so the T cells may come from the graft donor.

CDR3 residues: CASSYLSGNTEAFF. The CDR3 DNA sequence: TGTGCCAGCAGTTACCTCAGCGGGAACACTGAAGCTTTCTTT. The V gene is TRBV6-5, the J gene TRBJ1-1; D remains unclear. This CDR3 is built from 14 residues. V shed 2 bases and J shed 1 base, with 8 bases lying between them. Germline V CDR1 and CDR2: MNHEY, SVGAGI.